These 27 T cell receptor beta chains were all obtained from the same sample, sequenced in a study of identical twins. TCRdb redid the calling of the 5' RACE reads with MiXCR, one entry per CDR3 protein. The sample gives around 230,000 distinct CDR3 sequences, over 5% of which show up once; less than 15% is in the top ten. Separately, the same data were catalogued under a study of T cells expressing NK-cell markers.

Sequencing used CD8+ T cells sorted from blood. Receptors were obtained from a woman under 30 in good health.

The table lists this clonotype with many counts. V gene TRBV10-3 combines with J gene TRBJ1-1, with D possibly matching TRBD1 (5 bases). V gave up 11 bases and J gave up 1 base, with 11 bases separating them. This CDR3 spans 12 amino acids. Germline values: CDR1 ENHRY, CDR2 SYGVKD. CDR3 DNA sequence: TGTGCCGCCAGACAGTCGAACACTGAAGCTTTCTTT. It is translated as CAARQSNTEAFF.

The V gene is TRBV29-1, the J gene TRBJ1-2; TRBD1 aligns across 8 bases. In germline, CDR1 is SQVTM, CDR2 ANQGSEA. The junction had 10 bases not matched to a gene; V was cut back by 6 bases and J by 1 base. The CDR3 is 15 residues long. CDR3 nucleotides: TGCAGCGTGGAGGACAGGGCCCCGGATAACTATGGCTACACCTTC. Translation gives CSVEDRAPDNYGYTF.

This clonotype appeared a few times. The J gene is TRBJ1-1, the V gene TRBV12-3 or TRBV12-4; D not certain. The CDR3 runs to 13 residues. Trimming cost V 1 base and J 7 bases, with 10 bases left between them. In nucleotides, the CDR3 is TGTGCCAGCAGTTTAGGTGAAGCGCTTGAAGCTTTCTTT. It specifies CASSLGEALEAFF.

This clonotype was picked up a small number of times. V usage is TRBV6-2 or TRBV6-3 and J usage is TRBJ2-3; 9 nucleotides agree with TRBD2. Germline lookup yields CDR1 MNHEY and CDR2 SVGEGT. The V segment lost 5 bases and the J segment 6 bases; nucleotides outside the gene matches: 6. This CDR3 spans 14 amino acids. As DNA, the CDR3 is TGTGCCAGCAGTCCGGGACTAGCTGTTGATACGCAGTATTTT. It encodes CASSPGLAVDTQYF.

This clonotype was detected many times. CDR3 amino acids: CASSLGTWGNQPQHF. CDR3 sequence (DNA): TGTGCCAGCAGCTTGGGGACTTGGGGCAATCAGCCCCAGCATTTT. The chain carries TRBV5-6 and TRBJ1-5; D ambiguous. The V gene lost 0 bases and the J gene lost 2 bases, with 9 bases spanning the gap. CDR3 length equals 15 residues. Germline V gives CDR1 SGHDT, CDR2 YYEEEE.

This clonotype was recorded many times. The CDR3 DNA sequence: TGTGCCAGCAGCCATCCCCCCAGGGGCAATGAGCAGTTCTTC. Translation: CASSHPPRGNEQFF. This sequence joins TRBV7-2 and TRBJ2-1, with a possible D match to TRBD1 (6 bases). Trimming pared 5 bases from V and 6 bases from J, leaving 14 bases between. Germline-derived CDR1 and CDR2 are SGHTA and FQGNSA. CDR3 length: 14 residues.

As to this clonotype: One junction end disagrees with the germline gene, perhaps due to a read error. The chain is built from TRBV6-1 and TRBJ2-3; possibly TRBD2 for D (6 bases). Per germline, CDR1 MNHNS and CDR2 SASEGT. This CDR3 region has 16 residues. The CDR3 here is CASSPLAGGPGDTQYF. CDR3 bases: TGTGCCAGCAGTCCACTAGCCGGAGGGCCGGGAGATACACAGTATTTT.

This clonotype has just a few counts. This chain joins TRBV6-1 and TRBJ1-1; D remains ambiguous. The CDR3 is 14 residues long. V gave up 5 bases and J gave up 1 base, with 11 bases separating them. CDR1 and CDR2 from the germline V gene are MNHNS and SASEGT. For the CDR3, the DNA is TGTGCCAGCAGTATAACCGACGGGAACACTGAAGCTTTCTTT. Its protein product is CASSITDGNTEAFF.

In its sample, this clonotype was seen many times. The V gene is TRBV6-1, the J gene TRBJ1-6; a weak D match, TRBD1 (5 bases). Germline V gene sequence: CDR1 MNHNS, CDR2 SASEGT. Trimming left V 0 bases short and J 7 bases short, with 13 bases between. The CDR3 extends over 16 amino acids. In DNA form, the CDR3 reads TGTGCCAGCAGTGAAGCGCTGGGGGTTTTCAATTCACCCCTCCACTTT. This encodes CASSEALGVFNSPLHF.

This sequence joins TRBV12-3 or TRBV12-4 and TRBJ1-2, with D possibly TRBD1 on 5 matching bases. CDR3 size: 14 residues. The V end lost 5 bases, the J end lost 5 bases, and 15 bases lay between the germline ends. The CDR3: CASSASGTVYGYTF. CDR3 DNA sequence: TGTGCCAGCAGTGCATCCGGGACGGTTTATGGCTACACCTTC.

The chain's CDR3 is CASSLLLAGNYEQYF. DNA of the CDR3: TGTGCCAGCAGCTTATTACTAGCGGGGAACTACGAGCAGTACTTC. This chain joins TRBV7-9 and TRBJ2-7; 10 bases line up with TRBD2. The CDR3 is 15 amino acids. Trimming took 2 bases from V and 3 from J; bases not matched to a gene: 4. Germline V gives CDR1 SEHNR, CDR2 FQNEAQ (reference sequence). The complete variable domain, with remaining parts taken from reference TRBV7-9 and TRBJ2-7, reads DTGVSQNPRHKITKRGQNVTFRCDPISEHNRLYWYRQTLGQGPEFLTYFQNEAQLEKSRLLSDRFSAERPKGSFSTLEIQRTEQGDSAMYLCASSLLLAGNYEQYFGPGTRLTVT.

This clonotype has just a few counts. The CDR3 DNA reads as TGTGCCAGCAGCGTAAGAGAAGATACGCAGTATTTT. This codes for CASSVREDTQYF. This chain links TRBV9 with TRBJ2-3; D unclear. Deletions cut 1 base from V and 5 bases from J, with 5 bases between. This CDR3 spans 12 amino acids. CDR1 and CDR2 (germline): SGDLS, YYNGEE.

This clonotype showed up just a few times. The V call is TRBV7-2, the J call TRBJ2-1; TRBD2 agrees at 9 bases. J lost 7 bases, V lost 1 base, and 5 bases had no gene match. This CDR3 is 15 amino acids long. CDR1 and CDR2 from the germline V gene are SGHTA and FQGNSA. The CDR3 nucleotides are TGTGCCAGCAGCTTAGTTTCTAGCGGGGAAAATGAGCAGTTCTTC. The encoded protein is CASSLVSSGENEQFF.

This clonotype was observed many times. V gene TRBV7-9 combines with J gene TRBJ2-7; D is unresolved. Trimming removed 4 bases from V and 7 bases from J, with 14 bases in between. The CDR3 length is 13 residues. Germline V gene sequence: CDR1 SEHNR, CDR2 FQNEAQ (reference sequence). CDR3 amino acids: CASSSAAKLEQYF. DNA of the CDR3: TGTGCCAGCAGCTCCGCGGCGAAGTTAGAGCAGTACTTC.

V usage is TRBV7-9 and J usage is TRBJ1-5; 8 bases match TRBD1. J was trimmed by 5 bases and V by 2 bases; bases with no gene match: 11. Germline CDR1 is SEHNR and CDR2 is FQNEAQ (reference sequence). The CDR3 runs 17 residues. The CDR3 nucleotides read TGTGCCAGCAGCTTAATCGGACAGGGTAAGGTGGATCAGCCCCAGCATTTT. It codes for CASSLIGQGKVDQPQHF.

This clonotype was seen at least ten times. Written as DNA, the CDR3 is TGTGCCAGCAGTTTAATCCCCCTGGGGAGTACAGAAAAACTGTTTTTT. It specifies CASSLIPLGSTEKLFF. The rearrangement links TRBV27 to TRBJ1-4, with D uncertain. Looked up from germline, CDR1 is MNHEY and CDR2 is SMNVEV (reference sequence). Trimming pared 2 bases from V and 8 bases from J, leaving 18 bases between. This CDR3 spans 16 amino acids.

This clonotype has ten or more counts. V and J are TRBV2 and TRBJ2-2; 9 bases are a match to TRBD2. CDR3 size: 14 residues. Germline V gene data show CDR1 as SNHLY and CDR2 as FYNNEI. With 6 bases clipped from V and 4 bases from J, the junction kept 3 bases outside the gene matches. The CDR3 sequence: CASRASGTTGELFF. The CDR3 DNA reads as TGTGCCAGCAGAGCTAGCGGGACCACCGGGGAGCTGTTTTTT.

A few counts support this clonotype. The V call is TRBV7-8, the J call TRBJ2-1; 9 bases are shared with TRBD2. Trimming removed 3 bases from V and 7 bases from J; junction bases left unmatched: 7. The CDR3 runs 15 residues. Germline CDR1 is SGHVS and CDR2 is FQNEAQ. As DNA, the CDR3 is TGTGCCAGCAGCTTTCCGGGACTAGCTACTAATGAGCAGTTCTTC. Translation: CASSFPGLATNEQFF. Supplemented by reference TRBV7-8 and TRBJ2-1, the full variable domain reads GAGVSQSPRYKVAKRGQDVALRCDPISGHVSLFWYQQALGQGPEFLTYFQNEAQLDKSGLPSDRFFAERPEGSVSTLKIQRTQQEDSAVYLCASSFPGLATNEQFFGPGTRLTVL.

The chain has TRBV27 and TRBJ2-1; no firm D call. The germline V gene encodes CDR1 MNHEY and CDR2 SMNVEV (reference sequence). The germline V and J ends were trimmed by 2 bases and 2 bases, with 7 bases remaining between them. The CDR3 sequence is 14 residues long. This CDR3 is CASSLRRTYNEQFF. The CDR3 DNA follows: TGTGCCAGCAGTTTAAGGAGAACCTACAATGAGCAGTTCTTC.

The table lists this clonotype with many counts. V gene TRBV29-1 combines with J gene TRBJ2-7; tentative D call: TRBD2 (5 bases). Trimming left V 0 bases short and J 4 bases short, with 28 bases between. The CDR3 totals 19 residues. Per germline, CDR1 SQVTM and CDR2 ANQGSEA. Here the CDR3 reads CSVEDRSPDIGSTHYEQYF. CDR3 DNA sequence: TGCAGCGTTGAAGATCGATCCCCGGATATAGGGAGCACTCATTACGAGCAGTACTTC.

This chain joins TRBV5-6 and TRBJ1-1; 9 nucleotides align to TRBD1. The trim removed 6 bases at V and 0 bases at J, leaving 6 bases unmatched. The CDR3 has 15 amino acids. Germline assignment: CDR1 SGHDT and CDR2 YYEEEE. In DNA, the CDR3 is TGTGCCAGCACCCTGGGACAGGGAATGAACACTGAAGCTTTCTTT. Its protein product is CASTLGQGMNTEAFF.

This clonotype was detected a few times. The junction and the germline gene differ at one end; a read error may be behind it. J is TRBJ2-5 and V is TRBV2, with 13 bases aligning to TRBD2. CDR1 is SNHLY and CDR2 is FYNNEI in the germline V gene. The CDR3 has 14 amino acids. The DNA for the CDR3 is TGTGCGAGCACGGGACTAGCGGGGCAAGAGACCCAGTACTTC. It is translated as CASTGLAGQETQYF.

This clonotype was seen repeatedly, ten times or more. This may come from a read error, since a much larger clone is one base off. The V and J genes are TRBV12-3 or TRBV12-4 and TRBJ2-2; D is unclear. The V and J ends lost 2 bases and 6 bases respectively, with 1 base between them. This CDR3 is built from 11 residues. The CDR3 sequence is CASSLPGELFF. DNA of the CDR3: TGTGCCAGCAGTTTACCCGGGGAGCTGTTTTTT.

This clonotype was observed a few times. V usage is TRBV9 and J usage is TRBJ1-2, with TRBD1 as a possible D gene (5 bases). V was shortened by 2 bases and J by 4 bases, with 12 bases between the two germline ends. The CDR3 extends over 14 amino acids. Germline lookup yields CDR1 SGDLS and CDR2 YYNGEE. In DNA, the CDR3 is TGTGCCAGCAGCGTTGGGGGGTCGGGCTATGGCTACACCTTC. It is translated as CASSVGGSGYGYTF.

V is TRBV10-3 and J is TRBJ2-5; 7 bases are a match to TRBD2. The CDR3 has 14 residues. CDR1 and CDR2 from the germline V gene are ENHRY and SYGVKD. V trimming: 4 bases; J trimming: 4 bases; junction bases outside the gene matches: 6. CDR3 coding DNA: TGTGCCATCAGTGCAGACGGGGGGAGAGAGACCCAGTACTTC. It specifies CAISADGGRETQYF.

The V gene is TRBV7-3, the J gene TRBJ2-1; TRBD1 matches at 7 bases. V shed 4 bases and J 9 bases; nucleotides not matched to a gene: 3. The CDR3 is made up of 12 amino acids. In germline, CDR1 is SGHTA, CDR2 FQGTGA. DNA of the CDR3: TGTGCCAGCAGCTCAACAGGGGTTGAGCAGTTCTTC. Residues: CASSSTGVEQFF.

Many counts were recorded for this clonotype. The rearrangement links TRBV5-1 to TRBJ2-1; no firm D call. V was clipped by 6 bases and J by 6 bases, with 10 bases between them. The germline V gene has CDR1 SGHRS and CDR2 YFSETQ. The CDR3 loop spans 12 amino acids. The CDR3 is CASMNSFNEQFF. The CDR3 nucleotides read TGCGCCAGCATGAACAGTTTCAATGAGCAGTTCTTC.